These 16 T cell receptor beta chains were all obtained from the same sample, sequenced in a study of shared clonotypes between healthy human individuals. The table came from immunoSEQ multiplex PCR; TCRdb's copy has only in-frame clones and leaves some out. The sample has about 510,000 clones; 79% are singletons. Specimen: PBMCs. The origin of the receptors is a woman in her thirties or forties in good health. Some clones in this sample may be carry-over from other donors' samples.

V usage is TRBV27 and J usage is TRBJ1-1, with TRBD1 as a possible D gene (5 bases). The CDR3 covers 15 residues. V was clipped by 5 bases and J by 3 bases, with 16 bases between them. Germline values: CDR1 MNHEY, CDR2 SMNVEV (reference sequence). CDR3 residues: CASSPGIGGDTEAFF. The CDR3 nucleotides are TGTGCCAGCAGTCCCGGCATCGGGGGGGACACTGAAGCTTTCTTT.

The J gene is TRBJ2-7, the V gene TRBV5-4, with TRBD2 matching 9 bases. The V gene end was trimmed by 3 bases and the J gene end by 0 bases; junction bases not matched to a gene: 4. Germline loops: CDR1 SGHNT, CDR2 YYREEE (reference sequence). The CDR3 spans 15 residues. Here the CDR3 reads CASSYSSGDSYEQYF. The CDR3 DNA reads as TGTGCCAGCAGCTACTCTAGCGGGGACTCCTACGAGCAGTACTTC. Full variable domain (outside the CDR3, taken from reference TRBV5-4 and TRBJ2-7): ETGVTQSPTHLIKTRGQQVTLRCSSQSGHNTVSWYQQALGQGPQFIFQYYREEENGRGNFPPRFSGLQFPNYSSELNVNALELDDSALYLCASSYSSGDSYEQYFGPGTRLTVT.

The chain is built from TRBV7-2 and TRBJ1-1; D call uncertain. V was trimmed by 2 bases and J by 5 bases, leaving 6 bases between them. The germline CDR1 and CDR2 sequences are SGHTA and FQGNSA. The CDR3 length is 12 residues. For the CDR3, the DNA is TGTGCCAGCAGCTTAAGGGCGACTGAAGCTTTCTTT. Its translation: CASSLRATEAFF. The variable domain in full, with the rest retrieved from reference TRBV7-2 and TRBJ1-1, is GAGVSQSPSNKVTEKGKDVELRCDPISGHTALYWYRQSLGQGLEFLIYFQGNSAPDKSGLPSDRFSAERTGGSVSTLTIQRTQQEDSAVYLCASSLRATEAFFGQGTRLTVV.

The chain joins TRBV6-6 to TRBJ1-4; D call uncertain. The V end was cut by 2 bases, the J end by 5 bases, with 9 bases between. Germline V gene lookup returns CDR1 MNHNY and CDR2 SVGAGI (reference sequence). The CDR3 sequence is 14 residues long. CDR3 residues: CASSYPEENEKLFF. The CDR3 DNA follows: TGTGCCAGCAGTTACCCGGAGGAGAATGAAAAACTGTTTTTT.

V and J are TRBV6-4 and TRBJ2-3; D is undetermined. CDR1 is MRHNA and CDR2 is SNTAGT in the germline V gene. The CDR3 contains 15 residues. Trimming removed 0 bases from V and 0 bases from J, with 7 bases in between. CDR3: CASSDSPDSTDTQYF. CDR3 nucleotides: TGTGCCAGCAGTGACTCGCCCGACAGCACAGATACGCAGTATTTT.

This chain connects TRBV30 to TRBJ2-7; 8 bases align to TRBD1. CDR1 is GTSNPN and CDR2 is SVGIG in the germline V gene (reference sequence). Unmatched junction bases numbered 3, after V lost 2 bases and J lost 3 bases. The CDR3 totals 13 residues. Here the CDR3 DNA reads TGTGCCTGGAGTTACGGACAGGGCTACGAGCAGTACTTC. Its protein product is CAWSYGQGYEQYF.

This clone was seen only once. The V call is TRBV27, the J call TRBJ1-4; D not certain. Trimming removed 0 bases at V and 8 bases at J, with 10 bases between. CDR1 MNHEY and CDR2 SMNVEV come from the germline V gene (reference sequence). CDR3 length equals 14 residues. The CDR3 protein is CASSLSGVGEKLFF. DNA of the CDR3: TGTGCCAGCAGTTTATCCGGGGTGGGCGAAAAACTGTTTTTT.

V and J are TRBV27 and TRBJ1-1; 7 positions match TRBD1. Unmatched junction bases numbered 13, after V lost 1 base and J lost 5 bases. The germline gives CDR1 MNHEY, CDR2 SMNVEV (reference sequence). The CDR3 totals 17 residues. This CDR3 is CASSLFPAGGRGTEAFF. The CDR3 DNA reads TGTGCCAGCAGTTTATTCCCGGCAGGGGGAAGAGGAACTGAAGCTTTCTTT.

The chain couples TRBV7-8 to TRBJ2-1; the D gene is possibly TRBD2 (5 bases). Trimming removed 5 bases at V and 2 bases at J, with 10 bases between. There are 14 residues in the CDR3. CDR1 is SGHVS, CDR2 FQNEAQ, per germline. Written as DNA, the CDR3 is TGTGCCAGCAGCGTCGTGGAGGCCTACAATGAGCAGTTCTTC. The encoded protein is CASSVVEAYNEQFF.

The rearrangement links TRBV7-2 to TRBJ2-5; TRBD2 might be the D (7 bases). CDR1 SGHTA and CDR2 FQGNSA come from the germline V gene. Trimming took 5 bases from V and 4 from J, leaving 17 bases between them. The CDR3 length is 15 residues. This CDR3 reads CASSQSPGGLETQYF. CDR3 nucleotides: TGTGCCAGCAGCCAATCGCCGGGGGGCCTAGAGACCCAGTACTTC.

The J gene is TRBJ1-4, the V gene TRBV4-1; 9 bases fit TRBD1. V gave up 5 bases and J gave up 4 bases; unmatched junction bases: 5. The germline V gene has CDR1 MGHRA and CDR2 YSYEKL. The CDR3 consists of 15 residues. The CDR3 nucleotides are TGCGCCAGCAGCAGGGGACAGGGCATTAATGAAAAACTGTTTTTT. It specifies CASSRGQGINEKLFF.

This chain joins TRBV11-2 and TRBJ2-4; tentatively, D is TRBD2 (5 bases). This CDR3 is 16 amino acids long. V gave up 6 bases and J gave up 8 bases, with 23 bases separating them. Germline CDR1 is SGHAT and CDR2 is FQNNGV. For the CDR3, the DNA is TGTGCCAGCAGGAACCCGAAGGGTGAAACGAGGGACATTCAGTACTTC. Translating gives CASRNPKGETRDIQYF. Combining the CDR3 with reference TRBV11-2 and TRBJ2-4 gives the whole variable domain EAGVAQSPRYKIIEKRQSVAFWCNPISGHATLYWYQQILGQGPKLLIQFQNNGVVDDSQLPKDRFSAERLKGVDSTLKIQPAKLEDSAVYLCASRNPKGETRDIQYFGAGTRLSVL.

This chain links TRBV7-2 with TRBJ2-3, with TRBD2 identical over 12 bases. CDR3 size: 16 residues. Germline V gene sequence: CDR1 SGHTA, CDR2 FQGNSA. With 5 bases clipped from V and 2 bases from J, the junction kept 5 bases outside the gene matches. CDR3 protein: CASSPRTSGNTDTQYF. In DNA, the CDR3 is TGTGCCAGCAGCCCCAGGACTAGCGGGAACACAGATACGCAGTATTTT.

The chain couples TRBV15 to TRBJ2-3; D is possibly TRBD2 (6 bases). CDR3 length: 15 residues. The V and J ends lost 7 bases and 8 bases respectively, with 22 bases between them. The germline gives CDR1 LNHNV, CDR2 YYDKDF (reference sequence). This CDR3 reads CATTKGTGKAGTQYF. In nucleotides, the CDR3 is TGTGCCACCACAAAGGGGACCGGAAAAGCGGGTACGCAGTATTTT.

J is TRBJ1-2 and V is TRBV6-5, with 9 bases identical to TRBD1. From germline, CDR1 is MNHEY and CDR2 SVGAGI. The trim removed 6 bases at V and 13 bases at J, leaving 12 bases unmatched. This CDR3 spans 13 amino acids. For the CDR3, the DNA is TGTGCCAGCAGCAACCCCGGGACAGGGCTCCGCACCTTC. Its translation: CASSNPGTGLRTF.

The V and J genes are TRBV10-1 and TRBJ2-7; D is unresolved. Germline V lookup: CDR1 WNHNN, CDR2 SYGVQD (reference sequence). Trimming removed 7 bases at V and 3 bases at J, with 10 bases between. The CDR3 has 12 residues. The CDR3 nucleotides are TGCGCCAGCACCCTAACGGGCTACGAGCAGTACTTC. Translation gives CASTLTGYEQYF.